Listed below are T cell receptor beta chains from one sample, sequenced in a study of blood T cells in healthy people across ages. TCRdb passed the 5' RACE reads through MiXCR, listing each CDR3 protein once. In the table there are around 1,000,000 distinct CDR3 sequences, 20% to 25% of which are singletons. The same sample was also studied in work on T cells of mothers and their children.

The sequenced material came from blood. These receptors were obtained from a girl aged 2 to 10 in good health. The CDR3 runs from the conserved cysteine through the conserved F or W. D genes are given only for firm matches. The size field is filled for only some rows; it gives once, few, many or a size class.

d_call: -
clone_size: few
v_call: TRBV11-2
cdr3_aa: CASSYPLGRQYF

d_call: -
clone_size: few
v_call: TRBV13
cdr3_aa: CASSFGSGNTGELFF

d_call: -
clone_size: -
v_call: TRBV4-3
cdr3_aa: CASSQGGAPLEEAFF

d_call: -
clone_size: few
v_call: TRBV7-3
cdr3_aa: CASSSMDSPGTQYF

d_call: TRBD2
clone_size: few
v_call: TRBV7-2
cdr3_aa: CASSLHSGGVGYEQYF

d_call: -
clone_size: -
v_call: TRBV4-3
cdr3_aa: CASSHRTDNYGYTF

d_call: TRBD2
clone_size: many
v_call: TRBV9
cdr3_aa: CASSGGSSYNEQFF

d_call: TRBD2
clone_size: few
v_call: TRBV7-3
cdr3_aa: CASSAGLAGAYEQYF

d_call: TRBD2
clone_size: few
v_call: TRBV7-2
cdr3_aa: CASSLAGGGSGANVLTF

d_call: TRBD1
clone_size: -
v_call: TRBV27
cdr3_aa: CASSSSGQGIETQYF

d_call: -
clone_size: few
v_call: TRBV27
cdr3_aa: CASSRGEVAQYF